Listed below are T cell receptor beta chains from one sample, sequenced in a study of shared clonotypes between healthy human individuals. Assay: immunoSEQ multiplex PCR; the TCRdb copy retains only in-frame clones and omits some. The table records 2,500,000 or so clones, roughly 90% of them present only once. Material for sequencing was naive CD4+ T cells from PBMCs. The receptors derive from a man aged 18 to 30 in good health. Some clones in this sample may be carry-over from other donors' samples. Both conserved end residues are part of each CDR3. The D gene is left open where the match is weak. Some rows mark clone size as missing; the rest say once, few, many or name a class of expanded clone.

TRBV5-4	-	-	TRBJ2-7	CASSLPTPSEQYF	TGTGCCAGCAGCCTACCGACCCCCTCCGAGCAGTACTTC
TRBV11-2	TRBD1	-	TRBJ2-5	CASSTGQGQETQYF	TGTGCCAGCAGCACAGGACAGGGCCAAGAGACCCAGTACTTC
TRBV4-3	TRBD2	-	TRBJ2-1	CASSLHSGSSYNEQFF	TGCGCCAGCAGCCTCCATAGCGGGAGCTCCTACAATGAGCAGTTCTTC
TRBV28	-	-	TRBJ2-3	CASSATGSSSTDTQYF	TGTGCCAGCAGTGCTACAGGGTCGTCTAGCACAGATACGCAGTATTTT
TRBV19	TRBD1	-	TRBJ1-1	CASLDRGGEAFF	TGTGCCAGCCTTGACAGGGGTGGTGAAGCTTTCTTT
TRBV19	-	-	TRBJ2-5	CASSIGGKETQYF	TGTGCCAGTAGTATCGGCGGGAAAGAGACCCAGTACTTC
TRBV7-2	-	-	TRBJ1-5	CASSLTRNNQPQHF	TGTGCCAGCAGCTTAACGAGAAACAATCAGCCCCAGCATTTT
TRBV7-2	-	-	TRBJ2-3	CASSRYTDTQYF	TGTGCCAGCAGCCGTTACACAGATACGCAGTATTTT
TRBV18	-	-	TRBJ2-1	CASSPPMGDEQFF	TGTGCCAGCTCACCCCCCATGGGCGATGAGCAGTTCTTC
TRBV11-2	TRBD1	-	TRBJ2-2	CASIIGGWSDRDYTGELFF	TGTGCCAGCATCATAGGGGGATGGTCGGACAGGGACTACACCGGGGAGCTGTTTTTT
TRBV6-1	-	-	TRBJ2-3	CASRPGPTPSNTQYF	TGTGCCAGCAGACCGGGACCCACCCCGTCCAATACGCAGTATTTT
TRBV2	-	once	TRBJ2-3	CASSERGQVADTQYF	TGTGCCAGCAGTGAGCGGGGCCAGGTTGCAGATACGCAGTATTTT
TRBV18	-	-	TRBJ1-1	CASSPKQEATEAFF	TGTGCCAGCTCACCGAAGCAGGAGGCCACTGAAGCTTTCTTT
TRBV7-2	-	-	TRBJ1-5	CASSLVEGVQPQHF	TGTGCCAGCAGCTTAGTGGAGGGCGTGCAGCCCCAGCATTTT
TRBV7-6	-	-	TRBJ2-2	CASSPRQATGELFF	TGTGCCAGCAGCCCACGGCAAGCCACCGGGGAGCTGTTTTTT
TRBV19	TRBD1	-	TRBJ2-7	CASSPRTGAITYEQYF	TGTGCCAGTAGTCCGCGGACAGGGGCCATCACCTACGAGCAGTACTTC
TRBV18	-	-	TRBJ2-1	CASSPVDRDYNEQFF	TGTGCCAGCTCACCGGTGGACAGAGACTACAATGAGCAGTTCTTC
TRBV9	-	-	TRBJ1-5	CASSVGPEQPQHF	TGTGCCAGCAGCGTAGGCCCAGAGCAGCCCCAGCATTTT
TRBV28	TRBD1	-	TRBJ2-7	CASSSNTGGFNYEQYF	TGTGCCAGCAGTTCAAACACAGGGGGTTTCAACTACGAGCAGTACTTC
TRBV4-2	-	-	TRBJ2-2	CASSQPPWADTGELFF	TGTGCCAGCAGCCAACCCCCATGGGCAGACACCGGGGAGCTGTTTTTT
TRBV6-6	TRBD1	-	TRBJ2-5	CASSRDSQETQYF	TGTGCCAGCAGCCGGGACAGCCAAGAGACCCAGTACTTC
TRBV4-1	-	-	TRBJ1-2	CASSQRNRGQLTYYGYTF	TGCGCCAGCAGCCAGCGAAATCGTGGACAGCTAACCTACTATGGCTACACCTTC
TRBV28	TRBD1	-	TRBJ2-5	CATSVYRSRQGLATQYF	TGTGCCACCTCAGTTTATAGGTCTCGACAGGGCCTGGCGACCCAGTACTTC
TRBV5-1	-	-	TRBJ1-6	CASSFDRFNSPLHF	TGCGCCAGCAGCTTCGACAGATTCAATTCACCCCTCCACTTT
TRBV7-9	-	-	TRBJ1-6	CASSLQGHSPLHF	TGTGCCAGCAGCTTACAGGGGCATTCACCCCTCCACTTT
TRBV5-6	-	-	TRBJ1-2	CASSLTGIPRSNYGYTF	TGTGCCAGCAGCTTAACCGGGATACCTAGAAGTAACTATGGCTACACCTTC
TRBV7-3	-	-	TRBJ2-7	CASSLGAGADSEQYF	TGTGCCAGCAGCTTAGGGGCAGGAGCGGACTCCGAGCAGTACTTC
TRBV6-6	TRBD1	-	TRBJ2-1	CASLQGNEQFF	TGTGCCAGCCTACAGGGGAATGAGCAGTTCTTC
TRBV10-3	-	-	TRBJ2-3	CAISEGYTDTQYF	TGTGCCATCAGTGAGGGGTACACAGATACGCAGTATTTT
TRBV5-1	-	-	TRBJ1-2	CASSPEGPYGYTF	TGCGCCAGCAGCCCGGAGGGGCCCTATGGCTACACCTTC
TRBV28	-	-	TRBJ1-2	CASSLVSAYYGYTF	TGTGCCAGCAGTTTGGTATCGGCTTACTATGGCTACACCTTC
TRBV7-9	-	-	TRBJ1-1	CASSLVSGNTEAFF	TGTGCCAGCAGCTTAGTATCAGGGAACACTGAAGCTTTCTTT
TRBV11-2	-	-	TRBJ1-5	CASSLGQGNNQPQHF	TGTGCCAGCAGCTTAGGGCAGGGGAACAATCAGCCCCAGCATTTT
TRBV6-5	-	-	TRBJ2-3	CASRGPGADTQYF	TGTGCCAGCAGAGGTCCGGGCGCAGATACGCAGTATTTT
TRBV6-1	-	-	TRBJ1-2	CASSEWPWYTF	TGTGCCAGCAGTGAGTGGCCTTGGTACACCTTC
TRBV5-1	TRBD2	-	TRBJ2-5	CASSPASGRGETQYF	TGCGCCAGCAGCCCCGCTAGCGGGAGAGGGGAGACCCAGTACTTC
TRBV6-5	-	-	TRBJ1-1	CASSYGGGLAFF	TGTGCCAGCAGCTACGGAGGGGGGCTGGCTTTCTTT
TRBV27	TRBD2	-	TRBJ2-3	CASSSKGGSFTDTQYF	TGTGCCAGCAGTTCGAAAGGCGGGAGTTTCACAGATACGCAGTATTTT
TRBV7-3	-	-	TRBJ2-1	CASSGNHPSYNEQFF	TGTGCCAGCAGCGGAAACCATCCCTCCTACAATGAGCAGTTCTTC
TRBV7-9	-	-	TRBJ2-2	CASSLGVSGELFF	TGTGCCAGCAGCTTAGGGGTCTCCGGGGAGCTGTTTTTT
TRBV6-6	-	-	TRBJ1-1	CASSDREAFF	TGTGCCAGCAGCGACCGAGAAGCTTTCTTT
TRBV4-2	TRBD2	-	TRBJ2-5	CASSRTSGAQETQYF	TGTGCCAGCAGCCGAACTAGCGGGGCCCAAGAGACCCAGTACTTC
TRBV30	TRBD2	-	TRBJ2-1	CAFTGLAGAYNEQFF	TGTGCCTTCACGGGACTAGCGGGGGCCTACAATGAGCAGTTCTTC
TRBV6-5	-	-	TRBJ2-5	CASSPGQPGRETQYF	TGTGCCAGCAGTCCTGGACAGCCGGGACGAGAGACCCAGTACTTC
TRBV9	-	-	TRBJ2-3	CASSGGVTDTQYF	TGTGCCAGCAGCGGGGGGGTCACAGATACGCAGTATTTT
TRBV5-1	-	-	TRBJ1-1	CASSQDLGTEAFF	TGCGCCAGCAGCCAAGACCTGGGGACTGAAGCTTTCTTT